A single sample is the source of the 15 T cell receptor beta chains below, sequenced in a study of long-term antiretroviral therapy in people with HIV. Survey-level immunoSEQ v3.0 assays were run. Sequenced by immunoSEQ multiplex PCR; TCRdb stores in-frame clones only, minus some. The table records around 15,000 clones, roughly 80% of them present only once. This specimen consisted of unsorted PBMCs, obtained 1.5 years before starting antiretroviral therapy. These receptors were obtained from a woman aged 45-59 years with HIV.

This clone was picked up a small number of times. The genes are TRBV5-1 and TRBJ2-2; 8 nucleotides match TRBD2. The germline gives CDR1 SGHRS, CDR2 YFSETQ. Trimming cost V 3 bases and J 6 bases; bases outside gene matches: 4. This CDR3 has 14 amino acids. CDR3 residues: CASSSGLVAGELFF. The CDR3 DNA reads TGCGCCAGCAGCTCGGGACTAGTCGCCGGGGAGCTGTTTTTT.

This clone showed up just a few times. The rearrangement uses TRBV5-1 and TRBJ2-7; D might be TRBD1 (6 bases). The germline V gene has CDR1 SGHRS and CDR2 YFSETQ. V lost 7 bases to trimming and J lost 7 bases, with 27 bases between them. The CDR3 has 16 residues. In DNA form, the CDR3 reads TGCGCCAGCGGCTCGGAACAGGGATCCACCTTGGAGGAGCAGTACTTC. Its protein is CASGSEQGSTLEEQYF.

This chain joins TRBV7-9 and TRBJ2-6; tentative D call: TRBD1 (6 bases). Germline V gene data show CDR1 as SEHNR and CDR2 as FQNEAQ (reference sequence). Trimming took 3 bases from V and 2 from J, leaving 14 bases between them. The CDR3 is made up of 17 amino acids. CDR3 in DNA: TGTGCCAGCAGCTTCCCTGGACAGACCCCTGGGGCCAACGTCCTGACTTTC. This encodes CASSFPGQTPGANVLTF.

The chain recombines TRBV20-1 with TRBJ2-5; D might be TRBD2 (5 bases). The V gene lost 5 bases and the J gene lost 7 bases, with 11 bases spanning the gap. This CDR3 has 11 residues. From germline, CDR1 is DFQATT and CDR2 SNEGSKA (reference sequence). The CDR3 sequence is CSAGPEVTQYF. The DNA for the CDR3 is TGCAGTGCTGGGCCGGAGGTGACCCAGTACTTC.

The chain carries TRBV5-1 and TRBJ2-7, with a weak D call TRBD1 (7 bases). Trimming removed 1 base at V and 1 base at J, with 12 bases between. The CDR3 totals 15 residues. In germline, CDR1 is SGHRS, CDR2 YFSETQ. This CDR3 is CASSLSGGISYEQYF. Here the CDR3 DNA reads TGCGCCAGCAGCTTGTCAGGGGGGATTTCCTACGAGCAGTACTTC.

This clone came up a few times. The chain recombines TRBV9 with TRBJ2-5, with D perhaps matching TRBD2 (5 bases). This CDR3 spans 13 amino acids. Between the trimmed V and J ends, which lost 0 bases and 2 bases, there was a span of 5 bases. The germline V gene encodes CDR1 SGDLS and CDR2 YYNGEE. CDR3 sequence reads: CASSVGLQETQYF. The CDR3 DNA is TGTGCCAGCAGCGTAGGACTACAAGAGACCCAGTACTTC.

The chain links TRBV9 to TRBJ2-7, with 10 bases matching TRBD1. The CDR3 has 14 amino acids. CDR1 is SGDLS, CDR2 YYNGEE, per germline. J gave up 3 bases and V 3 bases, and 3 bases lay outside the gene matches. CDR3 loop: CASSEGQGVYEQYF. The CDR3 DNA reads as TGTGCCAGCAGCGAAGGACAGGGGGTCTACGAGCAGTACTTC.

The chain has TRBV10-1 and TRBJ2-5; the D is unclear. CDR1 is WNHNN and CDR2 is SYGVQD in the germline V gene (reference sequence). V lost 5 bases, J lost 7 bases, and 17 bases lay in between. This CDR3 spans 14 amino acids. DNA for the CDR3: TGCGCCAGCAGTCCGACGGTCTATGCGAGGACCCAGTACTTC. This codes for CASSPTVYARTQYF.

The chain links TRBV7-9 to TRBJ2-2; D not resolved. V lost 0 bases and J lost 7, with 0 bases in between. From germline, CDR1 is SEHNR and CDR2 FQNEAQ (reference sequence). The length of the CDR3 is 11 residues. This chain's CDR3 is CASSLAGELFF. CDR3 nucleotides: TGTGCCAGCAGCTTAGCCGGGGAGCTGTTTTTT.

CDR3: CASSANPRTSEGTEAFF. As DNA, the CDR3 is TGTGCCAGCAGCGCCAACCCTCGGACTTCAGAGGGCACTGAAGCTTTCTTT. The chain recombines TRBV9 with TRBJ1-1; no definite D call. CDR1 is SGDLS, CDR2 YYNGEE, per germline. V was cut by 3 bases and J by 4 bases, with 22 bases left in between. The CDR3 sequence is 17 residues long.

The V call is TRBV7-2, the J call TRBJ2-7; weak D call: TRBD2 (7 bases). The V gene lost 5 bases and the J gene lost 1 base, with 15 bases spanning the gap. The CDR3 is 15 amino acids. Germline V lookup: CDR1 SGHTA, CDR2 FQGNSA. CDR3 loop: CASSRGASGSYEQYF. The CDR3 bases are TGTGCCAGCAGCCGGGGGGCTAGCGGTTCCTACGAGCAGTACTTC.

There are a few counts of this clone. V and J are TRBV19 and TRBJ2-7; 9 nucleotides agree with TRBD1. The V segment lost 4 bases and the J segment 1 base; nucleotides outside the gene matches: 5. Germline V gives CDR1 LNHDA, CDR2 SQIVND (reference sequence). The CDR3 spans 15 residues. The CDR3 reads CASSTSGTGSYEQYF. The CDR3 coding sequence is TGTGCCAGTAGTACCTCCGGGACAGGGTCCTACGAGCAGTACTTC.

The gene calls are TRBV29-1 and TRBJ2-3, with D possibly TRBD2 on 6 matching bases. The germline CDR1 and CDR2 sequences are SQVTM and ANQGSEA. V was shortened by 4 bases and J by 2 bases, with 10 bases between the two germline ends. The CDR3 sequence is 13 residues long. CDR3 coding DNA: TGCAGCGTTGGCGGGACCTTCACAGATACGCAGTATTTT. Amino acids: CSVGGTFTDTQYF.

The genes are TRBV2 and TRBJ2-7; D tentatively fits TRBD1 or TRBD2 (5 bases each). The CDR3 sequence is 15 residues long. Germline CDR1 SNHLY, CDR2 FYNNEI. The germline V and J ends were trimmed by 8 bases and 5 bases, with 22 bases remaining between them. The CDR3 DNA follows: TGTGCCAGCGAACCTAGAGGGGCAGGGACCCACGAGCAGTACGTC. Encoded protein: CASEPRGAGTHEQYV.

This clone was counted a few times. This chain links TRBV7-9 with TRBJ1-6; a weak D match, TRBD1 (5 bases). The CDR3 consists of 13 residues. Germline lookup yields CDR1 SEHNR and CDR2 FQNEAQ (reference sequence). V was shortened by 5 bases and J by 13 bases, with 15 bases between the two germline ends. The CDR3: CASSPGPANPLHF. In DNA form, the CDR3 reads TGTGCCAGCAGCCCGGGACCGGCTAATCCCCTCCACTTT.